Included here is one T cell receptor (beta chain) sequence, with context. The sample belongs to a study of shared T cell receptors in the human thymus. V dropped 7 bases and J dropped 5 bases, with 23 bases sitting between them. Germline-derived CDR1 and CDR2 are SNHLY and FYNNEI. This CDR3 comprises 16 residues. TCRdb keeps only in-frame clones here, not all; method: immunoSEQ multiplex PCR. The sample shows 700,000 or so clones, around 85% of them seen only once. These records were also assigned to another study, of human thymus T cells. That investigation notes: Corrective heart surgery yielded the resections from which the thymus tissue came.

This chain links TRBV2 with TRBJ1-2; a possible D gene is TRBD1 (5 bases). This TCR was recovered from a girl less than two years old with a congenital heart defect. Specimen: thymocytes. In nucleotides, the CDR3 is TGTGCCAGCATCTTGGCGCCCCTTGCGACAGAATATGGCTACACCTTC. It is translated as CASILAPLATEYGYTF.